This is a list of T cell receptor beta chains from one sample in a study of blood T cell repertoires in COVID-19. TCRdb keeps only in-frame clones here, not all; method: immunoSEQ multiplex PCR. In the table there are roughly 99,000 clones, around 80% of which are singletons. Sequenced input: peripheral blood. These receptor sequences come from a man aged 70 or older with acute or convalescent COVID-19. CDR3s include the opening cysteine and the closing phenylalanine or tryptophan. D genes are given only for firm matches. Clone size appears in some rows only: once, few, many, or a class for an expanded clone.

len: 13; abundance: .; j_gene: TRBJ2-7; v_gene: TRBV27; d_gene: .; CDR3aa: CASSSPLFYEQYF
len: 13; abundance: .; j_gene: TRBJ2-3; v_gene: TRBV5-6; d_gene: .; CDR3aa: CASSPVGTDTQYF
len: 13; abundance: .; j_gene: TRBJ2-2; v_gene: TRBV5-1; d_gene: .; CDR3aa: CASNSQNTGELFF
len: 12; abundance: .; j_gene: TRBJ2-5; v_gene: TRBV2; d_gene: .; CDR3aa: CASSGQAETQYF
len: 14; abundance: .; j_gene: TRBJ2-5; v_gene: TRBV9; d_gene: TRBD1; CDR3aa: CASSPRDRKETQYF
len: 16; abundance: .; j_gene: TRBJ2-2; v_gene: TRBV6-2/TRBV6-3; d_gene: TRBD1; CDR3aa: CASSYRGTGTGGELFF
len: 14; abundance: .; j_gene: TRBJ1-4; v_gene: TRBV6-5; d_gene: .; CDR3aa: CASRPTGWNEKLFF
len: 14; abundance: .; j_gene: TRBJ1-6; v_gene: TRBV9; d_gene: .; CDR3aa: CASSALEGSSPLHF
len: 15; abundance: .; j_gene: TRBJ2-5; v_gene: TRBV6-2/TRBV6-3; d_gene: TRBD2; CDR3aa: CASSLGLAVQETQYF
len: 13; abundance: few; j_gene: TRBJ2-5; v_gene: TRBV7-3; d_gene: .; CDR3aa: CASSLIAEETQYF
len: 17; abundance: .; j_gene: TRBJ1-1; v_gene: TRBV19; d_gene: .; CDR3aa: CASARVGGLPLNTEAFF
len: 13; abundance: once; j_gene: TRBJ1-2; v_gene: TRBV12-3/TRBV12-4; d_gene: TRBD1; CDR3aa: CASRPGTVSGYTF
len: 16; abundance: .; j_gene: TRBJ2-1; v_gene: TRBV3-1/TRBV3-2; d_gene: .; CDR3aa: CASSQFNTGNYNEQFF
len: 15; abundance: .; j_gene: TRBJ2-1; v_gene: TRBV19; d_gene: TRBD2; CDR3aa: CASSRTSGGYNEQFF
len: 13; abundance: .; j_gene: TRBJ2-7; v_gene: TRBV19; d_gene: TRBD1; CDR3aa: CATRDRATMEQYF
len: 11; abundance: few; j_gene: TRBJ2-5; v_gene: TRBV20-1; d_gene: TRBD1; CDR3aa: CSVTGGETQYF
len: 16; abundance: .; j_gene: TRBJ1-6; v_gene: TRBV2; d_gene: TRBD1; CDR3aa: CASSALDREKLPPLHF
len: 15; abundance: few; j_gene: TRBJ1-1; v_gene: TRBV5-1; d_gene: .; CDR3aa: CASSLLASTNTEAFF
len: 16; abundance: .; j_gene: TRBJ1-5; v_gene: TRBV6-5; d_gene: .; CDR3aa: CASSYGAPRGNQPQHF
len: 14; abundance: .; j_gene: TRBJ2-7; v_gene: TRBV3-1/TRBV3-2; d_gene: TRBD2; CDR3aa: CASSQGLAGGEQYF
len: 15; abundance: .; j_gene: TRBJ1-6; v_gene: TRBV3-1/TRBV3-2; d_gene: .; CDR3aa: CASSQGSGEGSPLHF
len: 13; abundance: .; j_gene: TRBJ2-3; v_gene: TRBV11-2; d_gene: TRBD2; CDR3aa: CASSFLGGDTQYF
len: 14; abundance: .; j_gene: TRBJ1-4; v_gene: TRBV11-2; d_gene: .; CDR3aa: CASSLTALNEKLFF
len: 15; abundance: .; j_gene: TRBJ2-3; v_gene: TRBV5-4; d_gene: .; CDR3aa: CASSLSLESTDTQYF
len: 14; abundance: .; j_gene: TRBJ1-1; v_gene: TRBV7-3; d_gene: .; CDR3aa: CASSLGQMNTEAFF
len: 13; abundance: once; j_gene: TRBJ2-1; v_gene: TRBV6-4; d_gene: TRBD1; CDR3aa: CASSAGQGYEQFF
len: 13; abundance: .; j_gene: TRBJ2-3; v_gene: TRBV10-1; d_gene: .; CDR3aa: CASSESWEEPQYF
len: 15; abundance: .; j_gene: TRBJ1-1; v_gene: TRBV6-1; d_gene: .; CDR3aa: CASSEGSTGRTEAFF
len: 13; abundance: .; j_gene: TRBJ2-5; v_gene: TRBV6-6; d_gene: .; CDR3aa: CASSRGSQETQYF
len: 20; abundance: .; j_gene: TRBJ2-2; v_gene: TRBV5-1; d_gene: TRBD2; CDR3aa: CASSPPPSFGTSGGTGELFF
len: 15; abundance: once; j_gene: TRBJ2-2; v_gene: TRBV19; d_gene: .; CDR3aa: CASSPRTEGTGELFF
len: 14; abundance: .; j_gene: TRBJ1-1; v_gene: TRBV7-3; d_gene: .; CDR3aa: CASSTAGGNTEAFF
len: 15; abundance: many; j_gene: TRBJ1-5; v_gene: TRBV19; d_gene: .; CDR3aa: CASRSAGAGNQPQHF
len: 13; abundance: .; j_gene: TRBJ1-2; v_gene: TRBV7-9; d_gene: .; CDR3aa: CASSLGVGYGYTF
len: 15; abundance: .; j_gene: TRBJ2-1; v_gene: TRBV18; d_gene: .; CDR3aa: CASSLGQISYNEQFF
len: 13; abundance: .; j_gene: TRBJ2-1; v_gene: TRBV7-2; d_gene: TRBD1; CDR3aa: CASSSDRGNEQFF
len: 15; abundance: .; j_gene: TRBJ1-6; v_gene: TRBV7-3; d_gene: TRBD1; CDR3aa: CASSIGQGGNSPLHF
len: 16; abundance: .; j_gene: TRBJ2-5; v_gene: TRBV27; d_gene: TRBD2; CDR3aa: CASSLSWRGVQETQYF
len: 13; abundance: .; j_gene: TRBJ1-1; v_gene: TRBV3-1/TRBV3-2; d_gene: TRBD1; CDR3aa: CASSRDRVTEAFF
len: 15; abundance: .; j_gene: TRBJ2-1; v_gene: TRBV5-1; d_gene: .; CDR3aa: CASSLVPERYNEQFF